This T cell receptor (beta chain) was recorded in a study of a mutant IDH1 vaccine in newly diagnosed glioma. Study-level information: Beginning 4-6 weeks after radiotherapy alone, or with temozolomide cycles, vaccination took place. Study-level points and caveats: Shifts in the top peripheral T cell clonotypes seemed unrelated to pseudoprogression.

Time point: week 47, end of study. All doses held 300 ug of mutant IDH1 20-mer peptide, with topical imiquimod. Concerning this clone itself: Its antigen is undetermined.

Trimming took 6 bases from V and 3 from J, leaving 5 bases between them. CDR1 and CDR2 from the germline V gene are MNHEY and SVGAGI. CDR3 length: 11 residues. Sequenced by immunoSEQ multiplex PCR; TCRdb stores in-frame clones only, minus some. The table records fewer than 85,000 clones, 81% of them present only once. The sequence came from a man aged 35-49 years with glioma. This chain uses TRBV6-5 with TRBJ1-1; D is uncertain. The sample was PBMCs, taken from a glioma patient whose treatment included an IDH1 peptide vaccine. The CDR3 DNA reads TGTGCCAGCAGCCGGGACACTGAAGCTTTCTTT. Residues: CASSRDTEAFF.